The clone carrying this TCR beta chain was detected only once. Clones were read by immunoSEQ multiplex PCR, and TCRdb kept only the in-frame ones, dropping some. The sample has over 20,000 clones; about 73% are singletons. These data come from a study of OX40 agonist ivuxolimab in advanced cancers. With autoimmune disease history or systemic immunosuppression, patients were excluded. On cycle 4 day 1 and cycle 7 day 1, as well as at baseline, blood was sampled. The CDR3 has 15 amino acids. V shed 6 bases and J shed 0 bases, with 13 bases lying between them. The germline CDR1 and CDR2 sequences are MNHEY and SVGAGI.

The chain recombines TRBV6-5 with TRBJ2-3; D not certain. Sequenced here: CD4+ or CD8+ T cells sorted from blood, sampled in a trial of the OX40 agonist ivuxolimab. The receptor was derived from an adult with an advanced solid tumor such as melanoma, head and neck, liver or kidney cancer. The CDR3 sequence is CASSPQSESTDTQYF. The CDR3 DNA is TGTGCCAGCAGCCCCCAGTCGGAAAGCACAGATACGCAGTATTTT.